Listed here is a single T cell receptor (beta chain). The antigen is undetermined. This sample is drawn from a study of esophageal squamous cell carcinoma under preoperative chemotherapy. Points from the study as a whole: Post-treatment tumor-infiltrating lymphocytes appeared partly derived from peripheral T cells migrating into the tumor. After paclitaxel-nedaplatin, abundant clones were more likely to contract than amplify. Tumor-infiltrating lymphocytes showed no significant post-chemotherapy TCR diversity increase, unlike peripheral T cells.

TCRdb independently ran MiXCR on the PCR reads; one entry per CDR3 protein. The sample shows fewer than 15,000 distinct CDR3 sequences, approximately 50% of them seen only once. The germline V gene encodes CDR1 SGHVS and CDR2 FQNEAQ. The ends were cut back, 3 bases at V and 10 bases at J, with 19 bases in the middle. The CDR3 length is 15 residues. Time point of the sample: before preoperative PTX-NDP chemotherapy. Sampling was conducted from a patient given preoperative chemotherapy. V and J are TRBV7-8 and TRBJ2-1; maybe TRBD2 (5 bases). This clonotype was sampled from a human donor with esophageal squamous cell carcinoma. The donor label of this sample is uncertain. CDR3 in DNA: TGTGCCAGCAGCTTGGACCCGGGATTCTCCTACGAGCAGTTCTTC. It specifies CASSLDPGFSYEQFF.